The entry below describes one T cell receptor beta chain. The antigen remains unidentified. Primers: 60 Vbeta forward and 13 Jbeta reverse. TCRdb's table, derived via immunoSEQ multiplex PCR, lists solely in-frame clones and lacks some. The table includes about 100,000 clones, approximately 82% detected once. The data stem from a study of cytomegalovirus exposure and HLA in healthy donors. Points from the study as a whole: In a later analysis, HLA-C alleles had the fewest associated TCRs, DRB1 alleles the most. One variant, a missense change in DCLRE1C, was linked in a later analysis to TCR beta V- and J-gene trimming.

CDR3 length: 14 residues. Trimming took off 0 bases at V and 4 bases at J, with 9 bases between the two ends. Germline CDR1 SGHRS, CDR2 YFSETQ. The chain combines TRBV5-1 with TRBJ2-3, with a possible D match to TRBD2 (5 bases). The sequenced sample was PBMCs. The sequence was collected from a man in his forties in good health and CMV-seronegative. The CDR3 sequence is CASSLESSSDTQYF. The CDR3 DNA sequence: TGCGCCAGCAGCTTGGAGTCTAGCTCAGATACGCAGTATTTT.